Many counts were recorded for the clone carrying this TCR beta chain. What it binds is unknown. The three twin pairs were reared together, likely meeting the same infections. The sample comes from a study of identical twins' blood T cells. Study-wide points: Each donor's most abundant TCRbeta clonotypes shared more CDR3 sequences with her twin than unrelated donors.

This CDR3 region has 15 residues. Germline CDR1 SGDLS, CDR2 YYNGEE. V was cut by 3 bases and J by 9 bases, with 16 bases left in between. TCRdb passed the 5' RACE reads through MiXCR, listing each CDR3 protein once. Seen here are roughly 340,000 distinct CDR3 sequences, 28% observed once, and the top ten hold roughly 5.5%. This clonotype was obtained from a woman between 18 and 50 years old in good health. The sample consisted of PBMCs. The V call is TRBV9, the J call TRBJ1-6; D perhaps matches TRBD1 (6 bases). The CDR3 DNA sequence: TGTGCCAGCAGCGCGTACACAGGGCCCAGTTCACCCCTCCACTTT. Protein sequence: CASSAYTGPSSPLHF.